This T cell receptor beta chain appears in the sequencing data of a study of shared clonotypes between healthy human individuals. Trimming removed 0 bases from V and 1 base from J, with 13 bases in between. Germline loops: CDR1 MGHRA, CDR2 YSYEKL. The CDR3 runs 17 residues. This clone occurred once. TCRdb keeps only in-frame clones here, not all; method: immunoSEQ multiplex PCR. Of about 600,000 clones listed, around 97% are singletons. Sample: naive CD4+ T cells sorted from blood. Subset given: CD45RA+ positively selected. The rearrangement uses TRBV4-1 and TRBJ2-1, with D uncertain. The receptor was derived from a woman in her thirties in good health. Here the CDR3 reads CASSQETIDQSYNEQFF. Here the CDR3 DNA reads TGCGCCAGCAGCCAAGAAACGATAGACCAATCCTACAATGAGCAGTTCTTC.